The 28 T cell receptor beta chains reported below all come from one sample, sequenced in a study of blood T cell repertoires in COVID-19. The method was immunoSEQ multiplex PCR; TCRdb's version includes in-frame clones alone and lacks a portion of them. The repertoire includes roughly 88,000 clones, approximately 79% of them detected once, and roughly 15% sits in the top ten. The sample consisted of peripheral blood. The source of these receptors is a woman older than 75 with active or convalescent COVID-19.

This clone was counted between two and nine times. V usage is TRBV7-2 and J usage is TRBJ2-7; D might be TRBD2 (5 bases). The CDR3 extends over 14 amino acids. CDR1 is SGHTA and CDR2 is FQGNSA in the germline V gene. Trimming removed 7 bases at V and 2 bases at J, with 15 bases between. In DNA, the CDR3 is TGTGCCAGCACCCTCCACGGAGGTCCCTACGAGCAGTACTTC. This encodes CASTLHGGPYEQYF.

The chain links TRBV4-2 to TRBJ2-4; D may be TRBD2 (6 bases). The CDR3 runs 15 residues. Germline V CDR1 and CDR2: LGHNA, YNFKEQ. The germline V and J ends were trimmed by 0 bases and 11 bases, with 17 bases remaining between them. Here the CDR3 DNA reads TGTGCCAGCAGCCAAGATAGCGGATTCGCTGCATTTCAGTACTTC. This translates into CASSQDSGFAAFQYF.

The J gene is TRBJ1-4, the V gene TRBV18, with TRBD1 matching over 7 bases. CDR1 and CDR2 (germline): KGHSH, LQKENI. The CDR3 totals 15 residues. V lost 0 bases to trimming and J lost 8 bases; unmatched junction nucleotides: 6. In DNA form, the CDR3 reads TGTGCCAGCTCACCACCGGGACAGATTGGGGAAAAACTGTTTTTT. It translates to CASSPPGQIGEKLFF.

J is TRBJ2-3 and V is TRBV15, with 9 nucleotides matching TRBD1. Germline V gives CDR1 LNHNV, CDR2 YYDKDF (reference sequence). The length of the CDR3 is 18 residues. Losses at the gene ends were 0 bases for V and 7 bases for J; bases not matched to a gene: 14. CDR3 in DNA: TGTGCCACCAGCAGAGATCCGGACAGGGGTGTTTATGGAAATACGCAGTATTTT. Its translation: CATSRDPDRGVYGNTQYF.

This clone showed up just a few times. The V call is TRBV25-1, the J call TRBJ1-4; no clear D gene. The CDR3 totals 15 residues. V was shortened by 1 base and J by 5 bases, with 11 bases between the two germline ends. The germline V gene has CDR1 MGHDK and CDR2 SYGVNS. The CDR3 coding sequence is TGTGCCAGCAGTGAATGGGGTCGGGAGAATGAAAAACTGTTTTTT. This encodes CASSEWGRENEKLFF.

The chain combines TRBV4-3 with TRBJ2-3; 8 bases line up with TRBD1. Germline lookup yields CDR1 LGHNA and CDR2 YSLEER. The CDR3 runs to 17 residues. Trimming took 0 bases from V and 1 from J; bases not matched to a gene: 6. This chain's CDR3 is CASSQDYGGQGTDTQYF. The CDR3 DNA reads TGCGCCAGCAGCCAAGATTACGGGGGACAGGGCACAGATACGCAGTATTTT.

The J gene is TRBJ1-2, the V gene TRBV6-6, with D possibly TRBD1 on 5 matching bases. Trimming pared 6 bases from V and 8 bases from J, leaving 16 bases between. CDR1 and CDR2 from the germline V gene are MNHNY and SVGAGI (reference sequence). The CDR3 runs to 13 residues. The CDR3 DNA follows: TGTGCCAGCAGCATACTCGGGGGGTACGGCTACACCTTC. As protein: CASSILGGYGYTF.

The chain is built from TRBV7-9 and TRBJ1-2, with D tentatively TRBD1 (6 bases). The CDR3 has 13 amino acids. Germline CDR1 reads SEHNR; CDR2 reads FQNEAQ (reference sequence). Trimming took off 5 bases at V and 9 bases at J, with 16 bases between the two ends. CDR3 sequence: CASSQLQGNRYTF. CDR3 DNA sequence: TGTGCCAGCAGCCAACTACAGGGAAACCGCTACACCTTC.

This clone was seen more than once but under ten times. The J gene is TRBJ2-5, the V gene TRBV6-5; 7 bases fit TRBD1. V was pared by 6 bases and J by 3 bases, with 4 bases of the junction left unmatched. Germline CDR1 and CDR2: MNHEY and SVGAGI. The CDR3 runs to 13 residues. For the CDR3, the DNA is TGTGCCAGCAGATTTACAGGGGAAGAGACCCAGTACTTC. Amino acids: CASRFTGEETQYF.

The chain links TRBV18 to TRBJ2-3; D uncertain. V lost 6 bases, J lost 0 bases, and 4 bases lay in between. Germline V lookup: CDR1 KGHSH, CDR2 LQKENI. The CDR3 spans 12 residues. The CDR3 bases are TGTGCCAGCTCTCGTAGCACAGATACGCAGTATTTT. Translated, it gives CASSRSTDTQYF.

The gene calls are TRBV19 and TRBJ1-1; D call uncertain. V gave up 6 bases and J gave up 0 bases, with 11 bases separating them. The CDR3 extends over 14 amino acids. CDR1 LNHDA and CDR2 SQIVND come from the germline V gene (reference sequence). CDR3 residues: CASSRQAMNTEAFF. DNA for the CDR3: TGTGCCAGTAGCCGACAAGCCATGAACACTGAAGCTTTCTTT.

The chain employs TRBV6-2 or TRBV6-3 and TRBJ2-5; 13 bases fit TRBD2. The germline V gene has CDR1 MNHEY and CDR2 SVGEGT. The CDR3 is 18 residues long. V was clipped by 5 bases and J by 7 bases; unmatched bases: 16. In DNA form, the CDR3 reads TGTGCCAGCAGTCACCCGACTTGGACTAGCGGGAGTCCCGGGACCCAGTACTTC. Translating it yields CASSHPTWTSGSPGTQYF.

V usage is TRBV7-2 and J usage is TRBJ2-3; TRBD2 matches at 12 bases. The germline V gene has CDR1 SGHTA and CDR2 FQGNSA. The CDR3 runs 17 residues. V lost 2 bases to trimming and J lost 2 bases; unmatched junction nucleotides: 5. The CDR3 region is CASSLILAGGYTDTQYF. DNA of the CDR3: TGTGCCAGCAGCTTAATTCTAGCGGGGGGGTACACAGATACGCAGTATTTT.

The V call is TRBV30, the J call TRBJ2-1, with 10 bases aligning to TRBD2. V lost 4 bases, J lost 5 bases, and 14 bases stayed unmatched. Per the germline V gene, CDR1 is GTSNPN and CDR2 is SVGIG (reference sequence). This CDR3 spans 17 amino acids. The CDR3 DNA reads as TGTGCCTGGACCCGCCGGACTAGCGGTAGACCCAACAATGAGCAGTTCTTC. This codes for CAWTRRTSGRPNNEQFF. Complete variable domain (other parts from reference TRBV30 and TRBJ2-1): SQTIHQWPATLVQPVGSPLSLECTVEGTSNPNLYWYRQAAGRGLQLLFYSVGIGQISSEVPQNLSASRPQDRQFILSSKKLLLSDSGFYLCAWTRRTSGRPNNEQFFGPGTRLTVL.

CDR3 in amino acids: CASSDRGQVSPLHF. The CDR3 bases are TGTGCCAGCAGCGACAGGGGGCAGGTTTCACCCCTCCACTTT. The chain carries TRBV6-2 or TRBV6-3 and TRBJ1-6; 10 bases agree with TRBD1. This CDR3 comprises 14 residues. V was clipped by 6 bases and J by 9 bases; unmatched bases: 5. CDR1 and CDR2 (germline): MNHEY, SVGEGT.

The chain couples TRBV9 to TRBJ2-7; 7 bases align to TRBD2. The junction had 11 bases not matched to a gene; V was cut back by 0 bases and J by 5 bases. The germline gives CDR1 SGDLS, CDR2 YYNGEE. The CDR3 length is 16 residues. Here the CDR3 DNA reads TGTGCCAGCAGCGTAGGGTCCGGCGGGAGAGGCCACGAGCAGTACTTC. Translated: CASSVGSGGRGHEQYF.

The V gene is TRBV6-6, the J gene TRBJ1-4; 9 nucleotides match TRBD1. Unmatched junction bases numbered 17, after V lost 6 bases and J lost 0 bases. Looked up from germline, CDR1 is MNHNY and CDR2 is SVGAGI (reference sequence). This CDR3 contains 20 residues. The CDR3, as DNA: TGTGCCAGCAGCCAGACCGGGACAGGGACCCCCTTGGCAACTAATGAAAAACTGTTTTTT. Translated: CASSQTGTGTPLATNEKLFF.

The rearrangement joins TRBV27 to TRBJ2-1; D might be TRBD2 (6 bases). V shed 2 bases and J shed 9 bases, with 14 bases lying between them. The CDR3 is 14 amino acids. The germline V gene encodes CDR1 MNHEY and CDR2 SMNVEV (reference sequence). CDR3 DNA sequence: TGTGCCAGCAGTTTAAATGTCGGGGGAAGTGAGCAGTTCTTC. Its protein product is CASSLNVGGSEQFF.

The chain recombines TRBV19 with TRBJ1-5; the match to TRBD1 covers 8 bases. There are 14 residues in the CDR3. CDR1 LNHDA and CDR2 SQIVND come from the germline V gene (reference sequence). V shed 4 bases, J shed 5 bases, and the junction held 4 bases outside the gene matches. Here the CDR3 DNA reads TGTGCCAGTAGTACGGACAGGGAGGATCAGCCCCAGCATTTT. It translates to CASSTDREDQPQHF.

The chain is built from TRBV10-3 and TRBJ2-2; maybe TRBD2 (5 bases). The ends were cut back, 6 bases at V and 1 base at J, with 9 bases in the middle. The germline CDR1 and CDR2 sequences are ENHRY and SYGVKD. CDR3 length: 14 residues. CDR3 sequence: CAIRGSENTGELFF. The CDR3 DNA reads TGTGCCATCAGGGGTAGCGAGAACACCGGGGAGCTGTTTTTT.

The chain links TRBV11-3 to TRBJ2-1; 12 nucleotides align to TRBD2. The V gene end was trimmed by 3 bases and the J gene end by 4 bases; junction bases not matched to a gene: 1. This CDR3 has 15 residues. Germline V gives CDR1 SGHNT, CDR2 YENEEA. The CDR3 DNA is TGTGCCAGCAGCTTCGGACTAGCGGGGTACAATGAGCAGTTCTTC. Protein: CASSFGLAGYNEQFF.

This chain joins TRBV6-2 or TRBV6-3 and TRBJ2-3; 10 bases are a match to TRBD2. This CDR3 spans 15 amino acids. Per the germline V gene, CDR1 is MNHEY and CDR2 is SVGEGT. V dropped 6 bases and J dropped 0; count of bases not matched to a gene: 3. The CDR3 region has the DNA TGTGCCAGCAGACCTAGCGGGAGTAGCACAGATACGCAGTATTTT. Residues: CASRPSGSSTDTQYF.

This chain uses TRBV30 with TRBJ1-2; D unresolved. This CDR3 comprises 11 residues. Germline V gene data show CDR1 as GTSNPN and CDR2 as SVGIG (reference sequence). The germline V and J ends were trimmed by 3 bases and 7 bases, with 9 bases remaining between them. The CDR3 nucleotides read TGTGCCTGGAGCTTGTCGAGTGGCTACACCTTC. Translated: CAWSLSSGYTF.

This chain connects TRBV7-8 to TRBJ1-1; D gene unclear. Germline V lookup: CDR1 SGHVS, CDR2 FQNEAQ. This CDR3 has 14 residues. V was cut by 1 base and J by 2 bases, with 8 bases left in between. The CDR3 DNA sequence: TGTGCCAGCAGCTTAGTATCGGGAAACACTGAAGCTTTCTTT. Its protein product is CASSLVSGNTEAFF.

This clone has just a few counts. This CDR3 reads CATSRPSRGEQYF. In nucleotides, the CDR3 is TGTGCCACCAGCAGACCCTCTAGGGGCGAGCAGTACTTC. This rearrangement joins TRBV15 to TRBJ2-7, with D maybe TRBD1 (5 bases). The germline gives CDR1 LNHNV, CDR2 YYDKDF (reference sequence). V shed 2 bases and J shed 6 bases, with 11 bases lying between them. The CDR3 extends over 13 amino acids.

The chain couples TRBV10-1 to TRBJ1-3; 8 bases align to TRBD1. The CDR3 loop spans 15 amino acids. From germline, CDR1 is WNHNN and CDR2 SYGVQD (reference sequence). After removal of 2 bases from V and 5 bases from J, the junction contained 5 bases not matched to a gene. CDR3 residues: CASSETRGPRNTIYF. As DNA, the CDR3 is TGCGCCAGCAGTGAGACCAGGGGGCCTAGAAACACCATATATTTT.

This clone was counted a few times. The rearrangement joins TRBV19 to TRBJ2-5; TRBD2 aligns across 7 bases. Looked up from germline, CDR1 is LNHDA and CDR2 is SQIVND (reference sequence). The CDR3 loop spans 16 amino acids. Unmatched junction bases numbered 8, after V lost 4 bases and J lost 0 bases. The CDR3 DNA reads as TGTGCCAGTAGTAGAGAGCGGGGACCGTACCAAGAGACCCAGTACTTC. Translated, it gives CASSRERGPYQETQYF.

This clone appeared a single time. This chain joins TRBV5-1 and TRBJ1-2; D gene uncertain. CDR1 is SGHRS and CDR2 is YFSETQ in the germline V gene. V was pared by 1 base and J by 8 bases, with 18 bases between. The CDR3 consists of 15 residues. The CDR3 nucleotides are TGCGCCAGCAGCTTGCAACGAGGGCGTGAAGAGGGCTACACCTTC. This codes for CASSLQRGREEGYTF.